This TCR beta chain was recovered during a study of cytotoxic CD8 clonotypes in ibrutinib-treated CLL. Study-wide context: There were, on average, roughly 260,000 productive templates and over 80,000 productive rearrangements per sample.

The CDR3 is made up of 13 amino acids. Germline assignment: CDR1 GTSNPN and CDR2 SVGIG (reference sequence). V lost 3 bases to trimming and J lost 0 bases, with 8 bases between them. Sequenced by immunoSEQ multiplex PCR; TCRdb stores in-frame clones only, minus some. Of approximately 74,000 clones in the sample, approximately 80% are singletons; the top ten hold less than 9%. The clonotype comes from a human donor with chronic lymphocytic leukemia. The sequencing used PBMCs, collected at disease progression, from a patient treated with ibrutinib. The chain has TRBV30 and TRBJ1-1; D is unresolved. CDR3 in amino acids: CAWSATMNTEAFF. For the CDR3, the DNA is TGTGCCTGGAGCGCTACCATGAACACTGAAGCTTTCTTT.